This TCR beta chain derives from a study of shared clonotypes between healthy human individuals. Looked up from germline, CDR1 is MNHEY and CDR2 is SVGAGI. V lost 2 bases and J lost 3, with 11 bases in between. This CDR3 has 14 amino acids. In regard to this clone: This same CDR3 is encoded by further DNA sequences in the sample.

Measured with immunoSEQ multiplex PCR; TCRdb has only the in-frame clones, and not every one. Of approximately 2.3 million clones listed, approximately 93% were seen once; the top ten hold about 0.41%. The source material was naive CD4+ T cells from PBMCs. Regarding subset: CD45RA+ positively selected. The rearrangement uses TRBV6-5 and TRBJ2-7; possibly TRBD1 for D (5 bases). The sequence came from a young man in good health. Some clones in this sample may be carry-over from other donors' samples. CDR3 sequence reads: CASSYLQGSYEQYF. The CDR3, as DNA: TGTGCCAGCAGTTACCTCCAGGGAAGCTACGAGCAGTACTTC.